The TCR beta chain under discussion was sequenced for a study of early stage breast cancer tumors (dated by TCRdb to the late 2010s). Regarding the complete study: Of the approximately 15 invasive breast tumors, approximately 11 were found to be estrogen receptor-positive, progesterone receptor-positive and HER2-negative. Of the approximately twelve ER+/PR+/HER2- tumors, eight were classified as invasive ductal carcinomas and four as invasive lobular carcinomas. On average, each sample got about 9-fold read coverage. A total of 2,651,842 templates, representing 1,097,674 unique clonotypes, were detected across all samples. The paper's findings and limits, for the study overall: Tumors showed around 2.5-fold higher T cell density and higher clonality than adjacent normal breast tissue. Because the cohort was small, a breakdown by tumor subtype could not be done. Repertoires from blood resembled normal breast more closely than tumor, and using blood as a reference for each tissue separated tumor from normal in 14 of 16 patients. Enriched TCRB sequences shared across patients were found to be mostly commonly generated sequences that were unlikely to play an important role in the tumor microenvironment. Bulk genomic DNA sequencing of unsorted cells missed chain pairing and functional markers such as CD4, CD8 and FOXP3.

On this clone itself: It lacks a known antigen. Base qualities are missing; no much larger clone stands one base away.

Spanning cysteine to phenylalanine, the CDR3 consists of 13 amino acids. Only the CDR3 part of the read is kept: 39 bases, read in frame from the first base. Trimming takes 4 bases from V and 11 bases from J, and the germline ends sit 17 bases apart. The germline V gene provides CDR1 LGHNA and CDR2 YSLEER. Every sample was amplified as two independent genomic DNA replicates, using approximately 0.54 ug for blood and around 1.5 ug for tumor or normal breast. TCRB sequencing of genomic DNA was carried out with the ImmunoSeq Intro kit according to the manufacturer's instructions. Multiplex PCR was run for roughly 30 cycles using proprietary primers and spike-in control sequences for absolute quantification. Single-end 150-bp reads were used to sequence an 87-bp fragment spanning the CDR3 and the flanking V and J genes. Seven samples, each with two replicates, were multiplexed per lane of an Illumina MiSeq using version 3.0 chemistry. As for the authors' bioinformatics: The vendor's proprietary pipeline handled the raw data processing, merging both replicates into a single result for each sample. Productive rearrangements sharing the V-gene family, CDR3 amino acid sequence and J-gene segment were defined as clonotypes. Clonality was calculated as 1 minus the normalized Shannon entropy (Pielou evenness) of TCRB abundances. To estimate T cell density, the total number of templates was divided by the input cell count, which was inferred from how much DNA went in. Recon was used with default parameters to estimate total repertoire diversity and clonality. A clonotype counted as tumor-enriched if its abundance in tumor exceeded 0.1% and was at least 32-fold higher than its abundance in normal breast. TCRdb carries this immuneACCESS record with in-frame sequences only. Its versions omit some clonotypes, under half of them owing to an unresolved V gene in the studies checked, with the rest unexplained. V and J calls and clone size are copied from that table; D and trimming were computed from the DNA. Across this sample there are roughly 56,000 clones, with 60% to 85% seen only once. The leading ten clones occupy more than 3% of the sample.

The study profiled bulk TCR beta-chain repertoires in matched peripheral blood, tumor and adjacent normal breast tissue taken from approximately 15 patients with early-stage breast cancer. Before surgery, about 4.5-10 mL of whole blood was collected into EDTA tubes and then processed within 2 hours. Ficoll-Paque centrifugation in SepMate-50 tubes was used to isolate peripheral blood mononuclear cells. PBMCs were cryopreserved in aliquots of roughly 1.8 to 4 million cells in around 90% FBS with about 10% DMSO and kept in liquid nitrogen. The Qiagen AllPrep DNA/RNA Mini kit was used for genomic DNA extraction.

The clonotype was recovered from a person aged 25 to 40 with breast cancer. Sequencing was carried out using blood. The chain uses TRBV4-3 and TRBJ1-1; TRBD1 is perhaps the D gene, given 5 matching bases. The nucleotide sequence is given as TGCGCCAGCAGCCCAAGACGCAGTCGGGGGGCTTTCTTT. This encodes CASSPRRSRGAFF.